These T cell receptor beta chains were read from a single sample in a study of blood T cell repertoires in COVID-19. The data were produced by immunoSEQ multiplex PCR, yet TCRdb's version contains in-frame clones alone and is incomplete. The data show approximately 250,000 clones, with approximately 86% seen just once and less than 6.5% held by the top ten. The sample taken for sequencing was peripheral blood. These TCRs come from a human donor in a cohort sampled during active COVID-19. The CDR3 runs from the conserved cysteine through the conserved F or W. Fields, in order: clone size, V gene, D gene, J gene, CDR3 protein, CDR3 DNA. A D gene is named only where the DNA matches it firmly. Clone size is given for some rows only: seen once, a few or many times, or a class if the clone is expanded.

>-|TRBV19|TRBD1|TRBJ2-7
CATGDITYEQYF
TGTGCTACAGGGGACATCACCTACGAGCAGTACTTC
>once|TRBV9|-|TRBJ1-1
CASSALTLNTEAFF
TGTGCCAGCAGCGCCCTGACACTGAACACTGAAGCTTTCTTT
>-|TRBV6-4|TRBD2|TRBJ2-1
CASRRTPGLAGDNEQFF
TGTGCCAGCAGAAGAACCCCGGGCCTAGCGGGGGACAATGAGCAGTTCTTC
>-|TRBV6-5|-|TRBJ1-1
CASRETYDRRAFF
TGTGCCAGCCGAGAAACATACGACAGAAGGGCTTTCTTT
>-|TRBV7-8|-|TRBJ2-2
CASSQQGNTGELFF
TGTGCCAGCAGTCAACAGGGGAACACCGGGGAGCTGTTTTTT
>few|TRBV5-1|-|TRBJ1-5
CASSPRPTDPNQPQHF
TGCGCCAGCAGCCCTCGACCGACAGACCCCAATCAGCCCCAGCATTTT
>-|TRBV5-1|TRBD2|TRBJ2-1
CASSGVAGGYNEQFF
TGCGCCAGCAGCGGGGTAGCGGGAGGTTACAATGAGCAGTTCTTC
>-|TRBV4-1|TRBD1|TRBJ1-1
CASSQGTGAEAFF
TGCGCCAGCAGCCAAGGGACAGGGGCTGAAGCTTTCTTT
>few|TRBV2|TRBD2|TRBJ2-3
CASSPSGGSTDTQYF
TGTGCCAGCAGTCCTAGCGGGGGAAGCACAGATACGCAGTATTTT
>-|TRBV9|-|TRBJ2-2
CASSNRLVNTGELFF
TGTGCCAGCAGCAACCGACTCGTTAACACCGGGGAGCTGTTTTTT
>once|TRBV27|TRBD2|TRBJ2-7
CASSLGLAGYEQYF
TGTGCCAGCAGTTTAGGGCTAGCGGGTTACGAGCAGTACTTC
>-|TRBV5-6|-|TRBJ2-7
CASSFGGSYEQYF
TGTGCCAGCAGCTTCGGGGGATCCTACGAGCAGTACTTC
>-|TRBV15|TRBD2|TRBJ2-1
CATASGRSHEQFF
TGTGCCACGGCTAGCGGGAGGTCCCATGAGCAGTTCTTC
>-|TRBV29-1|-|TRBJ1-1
CGGVNTEAFF
TGCGGGGGGGTGAACACTGAAGCTTTCTTT
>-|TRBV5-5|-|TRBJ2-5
CASSLEGIRQETQYF
TGTGCCAGCAGCTTGGAGGGGATTCGCCAAGAGACCCAGTACTTC
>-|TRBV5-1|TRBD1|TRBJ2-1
CASSLGQDEQFF
TGCGCCAGCAGCCTCGGACAGGATGAGCAGTTCTTC
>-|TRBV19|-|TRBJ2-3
CASSGAPLNPQYF
TGTGCCAGTAGTGGGGCTCCCCTCAACCCGCAGTATTTT
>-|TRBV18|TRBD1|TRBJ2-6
CASSTGQGARGANVLTF
TGTGCCAGCTCAACAGGACAGGGGGCGAGGGGGGCCAACGTCCTGACTTTC
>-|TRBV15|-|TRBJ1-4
CATSRDQGLNEKLFF
TGTGCCACCAGCAGAGATCAGGGCTTGAATGAAAAACTGTTTTTT
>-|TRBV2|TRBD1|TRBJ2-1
CASSNRGSYNEQFF
TGTGCCAGCAGTAACAGGGGGAGCTACAATGAGCAGTTCTTC
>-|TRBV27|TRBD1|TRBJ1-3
CASKPQGAGNTIYF
TGTGCCAGTAAGCCGCAGGGGGCAGGAAACACCATATATTTT
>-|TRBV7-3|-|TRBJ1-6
CASSLQGTTYNSPLHF
TGTGCCAGCAGCCTCCAGGGTACAACCTATAATTCACCCCTCCACTTT
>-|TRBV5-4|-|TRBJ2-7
CASSFGYEQYF
TGTGCCAGCAGCTTCGGCTACGAGCAGTACTTC
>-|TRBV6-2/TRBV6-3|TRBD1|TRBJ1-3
CASSPPGTGIGNTIYF
TGTGCCAGCAGCCCTCCCGGGACAGGGATCGGAAACACCATATATTTT
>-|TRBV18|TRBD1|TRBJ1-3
CASSRPTGDSGNTIYF
TGTGCCAGCTCACGCCCGACAGGGGACAGTGGAAACACCATATATTTT
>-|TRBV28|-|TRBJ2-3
CASSFGLATDTQYF
TGTGCCAGCAGTTTCGGGCTAGCGACAGATACGCAGTATTTT
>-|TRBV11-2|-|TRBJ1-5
CASSLATEQPQHF
TGTGCCAGCAGCTTAGCTACGGAGCAGCCCCAGCATTTT
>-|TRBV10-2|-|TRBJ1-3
CASSDPGGSSGNTIYF
TGCGCCAGCAGTGACCCCGGGGGTAGCTCTGGAAACACCATATATTTT
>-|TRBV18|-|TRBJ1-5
CASSPTGLNQPQHF
TGTGCCAGCTCACCAACAGGGTTAAATCAGCCCCAGCATTTT
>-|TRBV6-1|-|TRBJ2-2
CASTPTGNTGELFF
TGTGCCAGCACCCCGACAGGGAACACCGGGGAGCTGTTTTTT
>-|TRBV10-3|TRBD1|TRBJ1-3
CAISPGTAEGGNTIYF
TGTGCCATCAGTCCGGGGACAGCCGAGGGTGGAAACACCATATATTTT
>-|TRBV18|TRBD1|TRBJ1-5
CASSLRQGRDQPQHF
TGTGCCAGCTCATTAAGACAGGGAAGGGATCAGCCCCAGCATTTT
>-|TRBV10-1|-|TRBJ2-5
CASSQRTQETQYF
TGCGCCAGCAGTCAAAGGACACAAGAGACCCAGTACTTC
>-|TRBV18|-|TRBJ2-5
CASSRSGYQETQYF
TGTGCCAGCTCGCGGTCGGGGTACCAAGAGACCCAGTACTTC
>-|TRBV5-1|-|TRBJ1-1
CASSLTGDERTEAFF
TGCGCCAGCAGCTTGACAGGCGACGAGAGGACTGAAGCTTTCTTT
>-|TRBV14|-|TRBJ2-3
CASSPYSTDTQYF
TGTGCCAGCAGCCCCTACAGCACAGATACGCAGTATTTT
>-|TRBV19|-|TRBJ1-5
CASSITRQVNNQPQHF
TGTGCCAGTAGTATAACCCGACAGGTGAACAATCAGCCCCAGCATTTT
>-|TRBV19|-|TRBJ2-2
CASSIILAQATGELFF
TGTGCCAGTAGTATTATCCTAGCGCAAGCCACCGGGGAGCTGTTTTTT
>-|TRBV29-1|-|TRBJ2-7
CSAHRDSYEQYF
TGCAGCGCCCACAGGGATTCCTACGAGCAGTACTTC
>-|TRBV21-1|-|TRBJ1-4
CASSKGRVDEKLFF
TGTGCCAGCAGCAAAGGCAGGGTAGATGAAAAACTGTTTTTT
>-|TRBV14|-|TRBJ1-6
CASSQAQGRSPLHF
TGTGCCAGCAGCCAAGCACAGGGCCGTTCACCCCTCCACTTT
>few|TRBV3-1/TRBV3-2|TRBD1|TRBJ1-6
CASSQDAPTGWRTPLHF
TGTGCCAGCAGCCAAGATGCCCCGACAGGGTGGAGGACACCCCTCCACTTT